One T cell receptor (beta chain) is described in this entry. It may be a read error: a sequence one base away is much more abundant. A TCRbeta library incorporating unique molecular identifiers was prepared. Each CDR3 protein is one row after TCRdb ran MiXCR on the PCR reads. This table holds about 230,000 distinct CDR3 sequences, approximately 11% found once. These data belong to a study of T-cell reconstitution after alpha-beta-depleted transplantation in children. This CDR3 contains 14 residues. V lost 7 bases, J lost 2 bases, and 6 bases stayed unmatched. The germline CDR1 and CDR2 sequences are MNHNS and SASEGT.

V usage is TRBV6-1 and J usage is TRBJ2-7; 9 nucleotides line up with TRBD1. The sample in question was PBMCs, obtained before TCRalphabeta/CD19-depleted stem cell transplant. This receptor was obtained from a child under two years old with acute myeloid leukemia, due to receive a stem cell transplant. The CDR3 nucleotides read TGTGCCAGCATCTTCGGGACAGGGCCCTACGAGCAGTACTTC. Translated: CASIFGTGPYEQYF.